Listed here are 26 T cell receptor beta chains from one sample, sequenced in a study of tumor-infiltrating lymphocytes in primary liver carcinoma. cDNA specific to TCR beta was made from around 470 ng of total RNA, with a constant-region primer employed for priming. Three nested multiplex PCR rounds, a slightly modified ARM-PCR, produced the libraries for TCR beta. A C-beta reverse primer and TRBV1-TRBV30 forward primers served in each of the first two PCR rounds, at approximately 10 cycles apiece. TCRdb independently ran MiXCR on the multiplex PCR reads; one entry per CDR3 protein. The sample carries fewer than 350,000 distinct CDR3 sequences, 65% recorded once. The researchers obtained blood RNA from unsorted whole blood and also extracted germline DNA. Sequencing was performed on peripheral blood. These receptors were collected from a middle-aged man with primary liver carcinoma and hepatitis B virus infection.

This clonotype came up many times. The chain couples TRBV4-2 to TRBJ2-3, with 9 bases that match TRBD2. After removal of 0 bases from V and 1 base from J, the junction contained 2 bases not matched to a gene. Germline CDR1 LGHNA, CDR2 YNFKEQ. This CDR3 spans 16 amino acids. CDR3 sequence: CASSQEAGGRTDTQYF. DNA of the CDR3: TGTGCCAGCAGCCAAGAAGCGGGAGGTCGCACAGATACGCAGTATTTT.

About this clonotype itself: Since a much larger clone is just one base distant, this may be a read error. V gene TRBV29-1 combines with J gene TRBJ2-3; 7 bases line up with TRBD1. Germline loops: CDR1 SQVTM, CDR2 ANQGSEA. The CDR3 has 12 amino acids. CDR3 loop: CIVDRDTDTQYF. Written as DNA, the CDR3 is TGCATCGTTGACAGGGACACAGATACGCAGTATTTT.

For this clonotype: A much larger clone lies one base from this, so it may be a read error. V is TRBV29-1 and J is TRBJ2-7, with a possible D match to TRBD2 (6 bases). This CDR3 has 12 residues. Trimming pared 7 bases from V and 5 bases from J, leaving 15 bases between. CDR1 and CDR2 (germline): SQVTM, ANQGSEA. The CDR3 sequence is CSGGRRVDEQYF. Here the CDR3 DNA reads TGCAGCGGGGGACGGAGGGTCGACGAGCAGTACTTC.

This chain joins TRBV6-1 and TRBJ1-5; D gene unclear. In germline, CDR1 is MNHNS, CDR2 SASEGT. This CDR3 has 15 amino acids. CDR3 coding DNA: TGTGTCAGAAACCGCGGGGTCCCCCGTGATCAGCCCCAGCATTTT. This encodes CVRNRGVPRDQPQHF.

V is TRBV20-1 and J is TRBJ2-5; 7 positions agree with TRBD1. The length of the CDR3 is 14 residues. J lost 3 bases, V lost 5 bases, and 9 bases had no gene match. CDR1 and CDR2 (germline): DFQATT, SNEGSKA (reference sequence). The DNA for the CDR3 is TGCAGTGCTCAGGGACAGAGTCCCAAAGAGACCCAGTACTTC. Translation gives CSAQGQSPKETQYF.

A word on this clonotype: Germline and junction disagree at one end, which may indicate a read error. The rearrangement links TRBV11-1 to TRBJ1-1; 7 bases are shared with TRBD1. CDR3 size: 15 residues. The V gene's germline CDR1 is SGHAT and CDR2 FQDESV (reference sequence). CDR3 protein: CAGSITGTANTEVFF. DNA for the CDR3: TGTGCCGGCAGCATAACCGGGACAGCGAACACTGAAGTGTTCTTT.

CDR3 sequence reads: CATSGAFSGANVLTF. CDR3 DNA: TGTGCCACCTCCGGGGCCTTCTCTGGGGCCAACGTCCTGACTTTC. This rearrangement joins TRBV24-1 to TRBJ2-6; either TRBD1 or TRBD2 may fit D (5 bases each). The germline V gene has CDR1 KGHDR and CDR2 SFDVKD. Between the trimmed V and J ends, which lost 9 bases and 0 bases, there was a span of 11 bases. CDR3 size: 15 residues.

The chain recombines TRBV6-5 with TRBJ1-5; tentative D call: TRBD1 (5 bases). The tail of the sequence fits TRBJ2-3 better, so the J call may be wrong. The CDR3 runs 14 residues. The germline V gene encodes CDR1 MNHEY and CDR2 SVGAGI. CDR3 loop: CASRGRGSGQPQYF. Written as DNA, the CDR3 is TGTGCCAGCAGGGGTAGGGGTTCGGGTCAGCCCCAGTATTTT.

The chain links TRBV4-1 to TRBJ2-1; D is undetermined. V was trimmed by 4 bases and J by 0 bases, leaving 19 bases between them. CDR1 is MGHRA, CDR2 YSYEKL, per germline. The CDR3 loop spans 18 amino acids. The CDR3: CASSRTKARISSYNEQFF. The CDR3 region has the DNA TGCGCCAGCAGCCGCACGAAGGCGAGGATTAGCTCCTACAATGAGCAGTTCTTC.

This clonotype has ten or more counts. The chain employs TRBV19 and TRBJ1-1, with 7 bases lining up with TRBD1. From germline, CDR1 is LNHDA and CDR2 SQIVND (reference sequence). The trim removed 5 bases at V and 0 bases at J, leaving 9 bases unmatched. The CDR3 runs to 16 residues. The CDR3 region has the DNA TGTGCCAGTAGTTGGGCAGGGGGAAGGATGAACACTGAAGCTTTCTTT. Amino acid sequence: CASSWAGGRMNTEAFF.

For this clonotype: Mismatch with germline at one junction end may stem from a read error. The chain is built from TRBV6-2 or TRBV6-3 and TRBJ2-5, with TRBD1 as a possible D gene (5 bases). This CDR3 spans 14 amino acids. Germline CDR1 is MNHEY and CDR2 is SVGEGT. This CDR3 is CASNYSGRQETQYF. Written as DNA, the CDR3 is TGTGCCAGCAATTACTCAGGGCGCCAAGAGACCCAGTACTTC.

Details on this clonotype: This sequence may be a read error, since a much larger clone differs from it by one base. This chain uses TRBV4-2 with TRBJ2-1; 11 bases agree with TRBD2. J was trimmed by 5 bases and V by 1 base; bases with no gene match: 10. The CDR3 contains 18 residues. Germline CDR1 LGHNA, CDR2 YNFKEQ. This chain's CDR3 is CASSQVGVSGRGNNEQFF. The CDR3 DNA reads TGTGCCAGCAGCCAAGTGGGGGTTAGCGGGAGGGGAAACAATGAGCAGTTCTTC.

This clonotype has only one observation. The junction departs from germline at one end; a sequencing error may be responsible. The gene calls are TRBV7-9 and TRBJ1-2; no clear D gene. CDR1 SEHNR and CDR2 FQNEAQ come from the germline V gene (reference sequence). This CDR3 region has 14 residues. CDR3 sequence reads: CASSPWAPRAGYTF. CDR3 nucleotides: TGTGCCAGCAGTCCGTGGGCCCCAAGGGCTGGCTACACTTTC.

This clonotype was found many times. Written as DNA, the CDR3 is TGTGCCAGCAGTGAAATCACCACAGTAAATTTTCAGTACTTC. Translated, it gives CASSEITTVNFQYF. The J gene is TRBJ2-4, the V gene TRBV6-1, with D hard to call. V lost 2 bases, J lost 11 bases, and 16 bases lay in between. Per the germline V gene, CDR1 is MNHNS and CDR2 is SASEGT. The CDR3 length is 14 residues.

J is TRBJ2-1 and V is TRBV29-1; TRBD1 agrees at 8 bases. The germline V gene has CDR1 SQVTM and CDR2 ANQGSEA. The CDR3 has 14 amino acids. Losses at the gene ends were 3 bases for V and 4 bases for J; bases not matched to a gene: 5. The CDR3 region has the DNA TGCAGCGTTGACTCGGGGGACAGGTACAATGAGCAGTTCTTC. Protein: CSVDSGDRYNEQFF.

This clonotype was recorded many times. The chain combines TRBV5-1 with TRBJ1-1; TRBD1 matches 8 bases. This CDR3 region has 15 residues. The germline V gene encodes CDR1 SGHRS and CDR2 YFSETQ. V shed 0 bases, J shed 1 base, and the junction held 2 bases outside the gene matches. CDR3 protein: CASSLAGQGNTEAFF. CDR3 nucleotides: TGCGCCAGCAGCTTGGCCGGACAGGGGAACACTGAAGCTTTCTTT.

This clonotype was counted only a few times. This chain uses TRBV14 with TRBJ1-1; TRBD1 aligns across 9 bases. The CDR3 is made up of 15 amino acids. With 4 bases clipped from V and 11 bases from J, the junction kept 14 bases outside the gene matches. In germline, CDR1 is SGHDN, CDR2 FVKESK. The CDR3 spells CASSLSKDRGVLAFF. The DNA of the CDR3 is TGTGCCAGCAGCCTTTCAAAGGACAGGGGCGTTTTGGCTTTCTTT.

Worth noting for this clonotype: One end of the junction fails to match germline, which may point to a read error. This sequence joins TRBV11-2 and TRBJ2-7; 8 bases fit TRBD1. The CDR3 runs 15 residues. CDR1 and CDR2 (germline): SGHAT, FQNNGV. The DNA of the CDR3 is TGTGCCAGCAGCCTATGGACAGGGCCCCCCTACGAGCAATACTTC. This gives the protein CASSLWTGPPYEQYF.

On this clonotype: Possible read error: a much larger clone is one base away. The V call is TRBV14, the J call TRBJ2-7; the D is unclear. Germline V gives CDR1 SGHDN, CDR2 FVKESK. Trimming took 4 bases from V and 1 from J, leaving 8 bases between them. The CDR3 is made up of 13 amino acids. In DNA, the CDR3 is TGTGCCAGCAGCCTACTATCATCCTACGAGCAGTACTTC. Its protein is CASSLLSSYEQYF.

This clonotype has a single count. The junction shows a germline mismatch at one end, possibly a read error. The chain recombines TRBV12-3 or TRBV12-4 with TRBJ1-2, with D possibly being TRBD1 (5 bases). The CDR3 extends over 14 amino acids. CDR3 protein: CACSRFGANYGYSF. The DNA for the CDR3 is TGTGCCTGCAGCCGATTTGGGGCTAACTATGGCTACAGCTTC.

About this clonotype itself: One end of the junction is discordant with germline, which a read error may explain. V is TRBV6-1 and J is TRBJ2-1; tentative D call: TRBD1 (6 bases). Germline V gene data show CDR1 as MNHNS and CDR2 as SASEGT. This CDR3 spans 13 amino acids. CDR3 loop: CASSGQAYDEQLF. CDR3 nucleotide sequence: TGTGCCAGCAGTGGACAGGCTTACGATGAGCAGCTCTTC.

This clonotype was seen at least ten times. The chain combines TRBV6-1 with TRBJ2-3; D tentatively fits TRBD1 or TRBD2 (5 bases each). This CDR3 is built from 14 residues. Per germline, CDR1 MNHNS and CDR2 SASEGT. Between the trimmed V and J ends, which lost 2 bases and 0 bases, there was a span of 6 bases. The CDR3 nucleotides are TGTGCCAGCAGTGAACGGGACAGCACAGATACGCAGTATTTT. Amino acid sequence: CASSERDSTDTQYF.

This clonotype was seen at least ten times. For the CDR3, the DNA is TGCGCCAGCAGCCAAGACATTCTGTGGCGAGAGATTCGCACGCAGTATTTT. It is translated as CASSQDILWREIRTQYF. The rearrangement links TRBV4-3 to TRBJ2-3; D gene uncertain. V was trimmed by 0 bases and J by 9 bases, leaving 22 bases between them. CDR3 length: 17 amino acids. Germline lookup yields CDR1 LGHNA and CDR2 YSLEER.

As regards this clonotype: Because it lacks the conserved phenylalanine or tryptophan at the end, this CDR3 is likely a read error. The V call is TRBV5-5, the J call TRBJ1-5, with D perhaps matching TRBD1 (5 bases). V lost 2 bases, J lost 0 bases, and 18 bases lay in between. Germline-derived CDR1 and CDR2 are SGHKS and YYEKEE (reference sequence). The CDR3 is 18 amino acids. CDR3 in amino acids: CASSLNPGTWDSNQPQHL. In DNA form, the CDR3 reads TGTGCCAGCAGCTTAAACCCCGGGACCTGGGATAGCAATCAGCCCCAGCATCTT.

This clonotype was picked up a small number of times. The chain combines TRBV28 with TRBJ2-7, with no clear D. Trimming left V 5 bases short and J 6 bases short, with 17 bases between. CDR3 size: 14 residues. Germline V lookup: CDR1 MDHEN, CDR2 SYDVKM. In nucleotides, the CDR3 is TGTGCCAGCAGTCCCCGGACGGTCCAAGGCGAGCAGTACTTC. This gives the protein CASSPRTVQGEQYF.

This clonotype occurred once. The CDR3 end shows no conserved phenylalanine or tryptophan, and so a read error is likely. The chain is built from TRBV11-1 and TRBJ2-2; no definite D call. V was clipped by 5 bases and J by 0 bases, with 10 bases between them. Germline loops: CDR1 SGHAT, CDR2 FQDESV (reference sequence). CDR3 length equals 15 residues. The CDR3 DNA sequence: TGTGCCAGCAGCAAACACGACACGAACACCGGGGAGCTGTTTCTT. Protein sequence: CASSKHDTNTGELFL.